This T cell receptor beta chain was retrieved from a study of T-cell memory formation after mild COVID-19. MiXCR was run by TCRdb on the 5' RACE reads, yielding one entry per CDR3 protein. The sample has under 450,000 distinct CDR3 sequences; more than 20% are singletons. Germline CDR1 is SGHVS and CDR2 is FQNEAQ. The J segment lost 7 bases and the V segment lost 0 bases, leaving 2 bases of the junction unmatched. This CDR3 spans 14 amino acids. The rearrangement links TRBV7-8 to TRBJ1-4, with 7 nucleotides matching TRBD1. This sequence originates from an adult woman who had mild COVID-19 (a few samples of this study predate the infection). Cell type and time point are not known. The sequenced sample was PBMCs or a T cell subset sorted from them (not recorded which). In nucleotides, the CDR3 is TGTGCCAGCAGCTTAGCGACAGGGAGTGAAAAACTGTTTTTT. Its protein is CASSLATGSEKLFF.